The T cell receptor beta chain under discussion was sequenced for a study of cytomegalovirus exposure and HLA in healthy donors. From germline, CDR1 is SGHVS and CDR2 FNYEAQ. The CDR3 is 15 residues long. Trimming took 5 bases from V and 2 from J, leaving 12 bases between them. The PCR contained 60 Vbeta and 13 Jbeta primers. Generated by immunoSEQ multiplex PCR, the TCRdb table keeps only in-frame clones and is missing some. This table holds fewer than 150,000 clones, around three quarters found once. Input material: PBMCs. The genes are TRBV7-6 and TRBJ2-2; the D is unclear. This receptor was taken from a man aged 35 to 55 in good health and CMV-seropositive. In DNA form, the CDR3 reads TGTGCCAGCAGCCCAGACCGCGGTAACACCGGGGAGCTGTTTTTT. Translated, it gives CASSPDRGNTGELFF. Supplemented by reference TRBV7-6 and TRBJ2-2, the full variable domain reads GAGVSQSPRYKVTKRGQDVALRCDPISGHVSLYWYRQALGQGPEFLTYFNYEAQQDKSGLPNDRFSAERPEGSISTLTIQRTEQRDSAMYRCASSPDRGNTGELFFGEGSRLTVL.